Listed below are T cell receptor beta chains from one sample, sequenced in a study of shared clonotypes between healthy human individuals. Data came from immunoSEQ multiplex PCR; TCRdb stores just in-frame clones and leaves some out. The sample yields some 2.3 million clones, 90% to 95% seen once. Input material: naive CD4+ T cells from PBMCs. Receptors were obtained from a young man in good health. Some clones in this sample may be carry-over from other donors' samples. Both conserved end residues are part of each CDR3. The D gene is left open where the match is weak. Size values are once, few and many counts, or a class for expanded clones, and some rows have none.

V gene: TRBV27; clone size: .; J gene: TRBJ1-1; D gene: .; CDR3 DNA: TGTGCCAGCAGTCTTCGACAGGACTTGCCTGAAGCTTTCTTT; CDR3 protein: CASSLRQDLPEAFF
V gene: TRBV29-1; clone size: .; J gene: TRBJ2-5; D gene: .; CDR3 DNA: TGCAGCGGGCAAGTGGGACACCTGGGAGAGACCCAGTACTTC; CDR3 protein: CSGQVGHLGETQYF
V gene: TRBV7-2; clone size: .; J gene: TRBJ2-7; D gene: .; CDR3 DNA: TGTGCCAGCACCGAGGGGAACCGGCGAACCGAGCAGTACTTC; CDR3 protein: CASTEGNRRTEQYF
V gene: TRBV5-1; clone size: .; J gene: TRBJ1-2; D gene: .; CDR3 DNA: TGCGCCAGCAGCTTGGCAGGGTCTGGGCATGGCTACACCTTC; CDR3 protein: CASSLAGSGHGYTF
V gene: TRBV28; clone size: .; J gene: TRBJ2-1; D gene: .; CDR3 DNA: TGTGCCAGCCATGGCATGGGCAGGGGTTTCTACAATGAGCAGTTCTTC; CDR3 protein: CASHGMGRGFYNEQFF
V gene: TRBV29-1; clone size: .; J gene: TRBJ2-3; D gene: TRBD1; CDR3 DNA: TGCAGCGTCGCACAGGGGGCCCTAGGGACAGATACGCAGTATTTT; CDR3 protein: CSVAQGALGTDTQYF
V gene: TRBV9; clone size: .; J gene: TRBJ1-1; D gene: .; CDR3 DNA: TGTGCCACCGCAGGTGGGGTTGAAGCTTTCTTT; CDR3 protein: CATAGGVEAFF
V gene: TRBV2; clone size: .; J gene: TRBJ2-3; D gene: TRBD2; CDR3 DNA: TGTGCCAGCAGTAGTGGAACGGGACTAGCGGGAGGGAGAACAGATACGCAGTATTTT; CDR3 protein: CASSSGTGLAGGRTDTQYF
V gene: TRBV5-3; clone size: .; J gene: TRBJ2-1; D gene: .; CDR3 DNA: TGTGCCAGAACGAATGAGCAGTTCTTC; CDR3 protein: CARTNEQFF
V gene: TRBV4-3; clone size: .; J gene: TRBJ2-7; D gene: TRBD2; CDR3 DNA: TGCGCCAGCAGCCAAGAAATGGGCGGGAGCTCCCGTCACTACGAGCAGTACTTC; CDR3 protein: CASSQEMGGSSRHYEQYF
V gene: TRBV9; clone size: once; J gene: TRBJ2-1; D gene: .; CDR3 DNA: TGTGCCAGCAGCGTAGACTATCCCCACTACAATGAGCAGTTCTTC; CDR3 protein: CASSVDYPHYNEQFF
V gene: TRBV11-2; clone size: .; J gene: TRBJ1-1; D gene: TRBD1; CDR3 DNA: TGTGCCAGCAGCTTCACGACAGGGGGCTTCGATGAAGCTTTCTTT; CDR3 protein: CASSFTTGGFDEAFF
V gene: TRBV13; clone size: .; J gene: TRBJ2-7; D gene: TRBD1; CDR3 DNA: TGTGCCAGCAGCCCTGGACAGGGTACCTACGAGCAGTACTTC; CDR3 protein: CASSPGQGTYEQYF
V gene: TRBV25-1; clone size: once; J gene: TRBJ2-7; D gene: TRBD2; CDR3 DNA: TGTGCCAGCATTGGGGCGGGAGGATTCTACGAGCAGTACTTC; CDR3 protein: CASIGAGGFYEQYF
V gene: TRBV15; clone size: once; J gene: TRBJ1-3; D gene: .; CDR3 DNA: TGTGCCACCAGCACATACGCAAGTATGGGCGGAAACACCATATATTTT; CDR3 protein: CATSTYASMGGNTIYF
V gene: TRBV19; clone size: .; J gene: TRBJ2-2; D gene: .; CDR3 DNA: TGTGCCAGTAGTATATCGGGAAGGGTAGACACCGGGGAGCTGTTTTTT; CDR3 protein: CASSISGRVDTGELFF
V gene: TRBV5-1; clone size: .; J gene: TRBJ2-1; D gene: TRBD2; CDR3 DNA: TGCGCCAGCAGCTTGGCGCTAGCGGGAGTAAACAATGAGCAGTTCTTC; CDR3 protein: CASSLALAGVNNEQFF
V gene: TRBV19; clone size: .; J gene: TRBJ1-1; D gene: .; CDR3 DNA: TGTGCCAGTAGTATAAACAGGGAGATGAACACTGAAGCTTTCTTT; CDR3 protein: CASSINREMNTEAFF
V gene: TRBV27; clone size: .; J gene: TRBJ2-1; D gene: .; CDR3 DNA: TGTGCCAGCAGTTTATCGATTATTGTCCCGGACCCTCTAGGCAATGAGCAGTTCTTC; CDR3 protein: CASSLSIIVPDPLGNEQFF
V gene: TRBV14; clone size: .; J gene: TRBJ1-1; D gene: .; CDR3 DNA: TGTGCCAGCAGCCAAGATCTCGGTACTGAAGCTTTCTTT; CDR3 protein: CASSQDLGTEAFF
V gene: TRBV19; clone size: .; J gene: TRBJ2-3; D gene: .; CDR3 DNA: TGTGCCAGTAGTGTAACTAGTTTATCAGATACGCAGTATTTT; CDR3 protein: CASSVTSLSDTQYF
V gene: TRBV6-1; clone size: few; J gene: TRBJ1-1; D gene: .; CDR3 DNA: TGTGCCAGCAGTGAAGTGGGCTTTGACACTGAAGCTTTCTTT; CDR3 protein: CASSEVGFDTEAFF
V gene: TRBV7-2; clone size: .; J gene: TRBJ2-2; D gene: .; CDR3 DNA: TGTGCCAGCAGCCCTACTAGCCCCGGGGAGCTGTTTTTT; CDR3 protein: CASSPTSPGELFF
V gene: TRBV11-1; clone size: .; J gene: TRBJ1-5; D gene: TRBD1; CDR3 DNA: TGTGCCAGCAGATCCCAGGGGGCTCGTGGAAGCAATCAGCCCCAGCATTTT; CDR3 protein: CASRSQGARGSNQPQHF
V gene: TRBV7-2; clone size: .; J gene: TRBJ2-7; D gene: TRBD2; CDR3 DNA: TGTGCCAGCAGCCCAAGCGGGAGGACCTACGAGCAGTACTTC; CDR3 protein: CASSPSGRTYEQYF
V gene: TRBV4-1; clone size: .; J gene: TRBJ1-4; D gene: TRBD1; CDR3 DNA: TGCGCCAGCAGCCACCGACAGGGTGACGAAAAACTGTTTTTT; CDR3 protein: CASSHRQGDEKLFF
V gene: TRBV2; clone size: .; J gene: TRBJ1-2; D gene: .; CDR3 DNA: TGTGCCAGCACTGGACAAAACTATGGCTACACCTTC; CDR3 protein: CASTGQNYGYTF
V gene: TRBV5-1; clone size: .; J gene: TRBJ1-4; D gene: .; CDR3 DNA: TGCGCCAGCAGCTTGGTGCCGGACCTGACCAATGAAAAACTGTTTTTT; CDR3 protein: CASSLVPDLTNEKLFF
V gene: TRBV18; clone size: .; J gene: TRBJ2-1; D gene: TRBD1; CDR3 DNA: TGTGCCAGCGCGGGGGACAGGGGGTACAATGAGCAGTTCTTC; CDR3 protein: CASAGDRGYNEQFF
V gene: TRBV19; clone size: .; J gene: TRBJ2-7; D gene: .; CDR3 DNA: TGTGCCAGTGGTGTGAACGGCGAAGTGTACGAGCAGTACTTC; CDR3 protein: CASGVNGEVYEQYF
V gene: TRBV4-2; clone size: .; J gene: TRBJ2-1; D gene: .; CDR3 DNA: TGTGCCAGCAGCCGTTTGGGACCGTCCTACAATGAGCAGTTCTTC; CDR3 protein: CASSRLGPSYNEQFF
V gene: TRBV29-1; clone size: .; J gene: TRBJ1-1; D gene: TRBD1; CDR3 DNA: TGCAGCGCCGCGACAGGGGCTGGCGAAGCTTTCTTT; CDR3 protein: CSAATGAGEAFF
V gene: TRBV29-1; clone size: .; J gene: TRBJ1-5; D gene: TRBD1; CDR3 DNA: TGCAGCGTTTCACACCCCCCGGACAGGTGTTGGGGTCAGCCCCAGCATTTT; CDR3 protein: CSVSHPPDRCWGQPQHF
V gene: TRBV28; clone size: .; J gene: TRBJ2-5; D gene: .; CDR3 DNA: TGCTCATGGGGGGCACAAGAGACCCAGTACTTC; CDR3 protein: CSWGAQETQYF
V gene: TRBV28; clone size: .; J gene: TRBJ2-3; D gene: .; CDR3 DNA: TGTGCCAGCAGTTTGCAACGGGAGTTGGCAGATACGCAGTATTTT; CDR3 protein: CASSLQRELADTQYF